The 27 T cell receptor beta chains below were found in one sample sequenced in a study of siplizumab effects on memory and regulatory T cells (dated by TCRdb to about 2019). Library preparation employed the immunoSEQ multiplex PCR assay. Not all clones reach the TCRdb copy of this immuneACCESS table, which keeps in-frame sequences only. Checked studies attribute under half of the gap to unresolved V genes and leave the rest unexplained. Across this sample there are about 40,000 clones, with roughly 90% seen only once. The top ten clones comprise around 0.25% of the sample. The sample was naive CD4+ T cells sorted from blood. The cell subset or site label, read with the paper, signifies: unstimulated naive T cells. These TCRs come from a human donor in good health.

The CDR3 DNA follows: TGTGCCAGCACCGATGCGGACGTCAGCAATCAGCCCCAGCATTTT. Its protein is CASTDADVSNQPQHF. V is TRBV2 and J is TRBJ1-5; the D is unclear. V lost 7 bases, J lost 1 base, and 14 bases lay in between. CDR1 and CDR2 (germline): SNHLY, FYNNEI. This CDR3 region has 15 residues. Filled out from reference TRBV2 and TRBJ1-5, the complete variable domain reads EPEVTQTPSHQVTQMGQEVILRCVPISNHLYFYWYRQILGQKVEFLVSFYNNEISEKSEIFDDQFSVERPDGSNFTLKIRSTKLEDSAMYFCASTDADVSNQPQHFGDGTRLSIL.

The CDR3 loop is CASSQVLTGRNTEAFF. The CDR3 DNA reads as TGCGCCAGCAGCCAAGTCCTGACAGGACGCAACACTGAAGCTTTCTTT. The chain carries TRBV4-1 and TRBJ1-1, with a weak D call TRBD1 (6 bases). CDR3 length: 16 residues. From germline, CDR1 is MGHRA and CDR2 YSYEKL. V lost 1 base and J 2 bases, leaving 14 bases between the germline ends.

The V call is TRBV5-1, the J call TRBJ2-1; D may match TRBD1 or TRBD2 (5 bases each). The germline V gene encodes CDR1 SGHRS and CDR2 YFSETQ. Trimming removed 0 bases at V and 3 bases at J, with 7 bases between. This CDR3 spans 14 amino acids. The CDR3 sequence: CASSLGDVYNEQFF. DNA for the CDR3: TGCGCCAGCAGCTTGGGGGACGTCTACAATGAGCAGTTCTTC.

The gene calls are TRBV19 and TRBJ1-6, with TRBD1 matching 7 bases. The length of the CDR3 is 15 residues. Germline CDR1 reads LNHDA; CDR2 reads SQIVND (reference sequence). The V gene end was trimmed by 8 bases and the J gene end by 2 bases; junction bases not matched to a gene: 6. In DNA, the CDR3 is TGTGCCAGTGGACGTGGACAGGCCTATAATTCACCCCTCCACTTT. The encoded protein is CASGRGQAYNSPLHF.

The CDR3 here is CASSTRSGSDTQYF. In DNA form, the CDR3 reads TGTGCCAGCTCCACCCGGAGTGGATCAGATACGCAGTATTTT. The chain is built from TRBV18 and TRBJ2-3; no clear D gene. V lost 6 bases to trimming and J lost 4 bases, with 14 bases between them. CDR1 is KGHSH and CDR2 is LQKENI in the germline V gene. The CDR3 is made up of 14 amino acids.

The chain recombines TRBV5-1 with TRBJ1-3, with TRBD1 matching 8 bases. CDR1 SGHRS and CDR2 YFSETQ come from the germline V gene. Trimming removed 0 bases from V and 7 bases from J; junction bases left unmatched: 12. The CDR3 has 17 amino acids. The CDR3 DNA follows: TGCGCCAGCAGCTTGGGGGACAGGAACCTACTCGGGAACACCATATATTTT. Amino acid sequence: CASSLGDRNLLGNTIYF. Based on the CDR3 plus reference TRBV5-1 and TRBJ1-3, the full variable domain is KAGVTQTPRYLIKTRGQQVTLSCSPISGHRSVSWYQQTPGQGLQFLFEYFSETQRNKGNFPGRFSGRQFSNSRSEMNVSTLELGDSALYLCASSLGDRNLLGNTIYFGEGSWLTVV.

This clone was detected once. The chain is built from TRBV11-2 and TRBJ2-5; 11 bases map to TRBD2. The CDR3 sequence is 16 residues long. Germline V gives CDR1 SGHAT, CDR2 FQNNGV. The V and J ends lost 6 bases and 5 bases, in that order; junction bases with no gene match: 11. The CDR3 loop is CASSATSGSGLETQYF. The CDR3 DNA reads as TGTGCCAGCAGTGCTACTAGCGGGAGCGGGTTGGAGACCCAGTACTTC.

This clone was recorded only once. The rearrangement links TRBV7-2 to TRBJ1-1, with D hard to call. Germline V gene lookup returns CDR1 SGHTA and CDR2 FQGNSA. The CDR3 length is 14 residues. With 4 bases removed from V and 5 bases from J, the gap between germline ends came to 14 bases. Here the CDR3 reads CASSSRPFGTEAFF. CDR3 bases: TGTGCCAGCAGCTCCCGGCCTTTTGGGACTGAAGCTTTCTTT.

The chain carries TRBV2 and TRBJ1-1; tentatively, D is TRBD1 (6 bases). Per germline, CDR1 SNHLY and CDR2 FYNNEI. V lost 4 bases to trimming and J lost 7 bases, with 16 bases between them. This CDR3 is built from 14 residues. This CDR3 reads CASSVNRAGIEAFF. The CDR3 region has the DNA TGTGCCAGCAGTGTTAACAGGGCTGGAATTGAAGCTTTCTTT.

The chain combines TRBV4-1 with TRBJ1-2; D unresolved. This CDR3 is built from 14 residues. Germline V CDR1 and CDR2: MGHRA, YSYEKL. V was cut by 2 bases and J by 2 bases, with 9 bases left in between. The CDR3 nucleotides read TGCGCCAGCAGCCAACTCGGAATAAACTATGGCTACACCTTC. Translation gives CASSQLGINYGYTF.

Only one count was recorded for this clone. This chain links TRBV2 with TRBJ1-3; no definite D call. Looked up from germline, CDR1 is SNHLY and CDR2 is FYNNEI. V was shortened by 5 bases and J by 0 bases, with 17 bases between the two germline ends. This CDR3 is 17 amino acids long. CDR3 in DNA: TGTGCCAGCAGTTCCCAAATCGGACGGGACTCTGGAAACACCATATATTTT. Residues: CASSSQIGRDSGNTIYF.

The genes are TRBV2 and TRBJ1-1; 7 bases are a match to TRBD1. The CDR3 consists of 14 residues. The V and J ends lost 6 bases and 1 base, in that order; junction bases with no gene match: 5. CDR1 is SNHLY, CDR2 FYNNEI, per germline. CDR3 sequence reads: CASSRRGENTEAFF. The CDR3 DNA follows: TGTGCCAGCAGCCGCAGGGGGGAGAACACTGAAGCTTTCTTT.

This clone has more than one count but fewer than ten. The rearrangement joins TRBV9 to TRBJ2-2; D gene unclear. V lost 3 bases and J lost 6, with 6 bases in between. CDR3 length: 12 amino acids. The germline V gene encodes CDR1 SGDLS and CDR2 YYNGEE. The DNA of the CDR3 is TGTGCCAGCAGCGCCCCCCCCGGGGAGCTGTTTTTT. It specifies CASSAPPGELFF.

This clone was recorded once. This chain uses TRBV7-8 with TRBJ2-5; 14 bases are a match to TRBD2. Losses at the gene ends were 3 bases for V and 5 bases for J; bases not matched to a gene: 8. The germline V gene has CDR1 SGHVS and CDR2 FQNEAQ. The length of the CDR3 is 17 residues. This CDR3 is CASSLGGLAGVGETQYF. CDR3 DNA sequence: TGTGCCAGCAGCTTGGGGGGACTAGCGGGAGTCGGGGAGACCCAGTACTTC.

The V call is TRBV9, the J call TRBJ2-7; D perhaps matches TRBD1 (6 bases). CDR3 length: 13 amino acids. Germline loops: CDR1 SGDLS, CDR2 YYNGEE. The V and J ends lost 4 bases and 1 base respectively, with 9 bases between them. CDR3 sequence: CASSSDRSYEQYF. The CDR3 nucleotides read TGTGCCAGCAGCTCCGACAGGTCCTACGAGCAGTACTTC.

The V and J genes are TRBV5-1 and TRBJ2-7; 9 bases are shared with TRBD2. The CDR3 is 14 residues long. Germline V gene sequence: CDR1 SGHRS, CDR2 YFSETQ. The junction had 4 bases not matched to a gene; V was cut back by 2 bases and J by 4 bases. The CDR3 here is CASSFSGSQYEQYF. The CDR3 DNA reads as TGCGCCAGCAGCTTTAGCGGGAGCCAATACGAGCAGTACTTC.

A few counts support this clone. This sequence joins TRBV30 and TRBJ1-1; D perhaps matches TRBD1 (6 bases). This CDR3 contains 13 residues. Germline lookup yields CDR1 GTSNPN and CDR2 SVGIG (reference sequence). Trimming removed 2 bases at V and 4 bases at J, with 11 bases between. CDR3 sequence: CAWSSGDTTEAFF. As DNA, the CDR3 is TGTGCCTGGAGTTCCGGGGACACCACTGAAGCTTTCTTT.

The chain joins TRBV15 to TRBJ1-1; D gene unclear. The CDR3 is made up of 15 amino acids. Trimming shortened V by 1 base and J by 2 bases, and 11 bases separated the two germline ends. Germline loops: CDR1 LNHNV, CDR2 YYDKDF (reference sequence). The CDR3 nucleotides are TGTGCCACCAGCAGAGGACTAGGAGAAAACACTGAAGCTTTCTTT. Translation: CATSRGLGENTEAFF. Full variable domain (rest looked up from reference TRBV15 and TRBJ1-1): DAMVIQNPRYQVTQFGKPVTLSCSQTLNHNVMYWYQQKSSQAPKLLFHYYDKDFNNEADTPDNFQSRRPNTSFCFLDIRSPGLGDTAMYLCATSRGLGENTEAFFGQGTRLTVV.

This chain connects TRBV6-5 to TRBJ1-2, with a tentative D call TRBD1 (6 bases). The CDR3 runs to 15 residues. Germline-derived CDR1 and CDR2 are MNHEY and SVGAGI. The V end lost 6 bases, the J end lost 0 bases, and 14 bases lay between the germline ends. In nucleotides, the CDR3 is TGTGCCAGCAGACGGACAGAAAGGGCTAACTATGGCTACACCTTC. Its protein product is CASRRTERANYGYTF.

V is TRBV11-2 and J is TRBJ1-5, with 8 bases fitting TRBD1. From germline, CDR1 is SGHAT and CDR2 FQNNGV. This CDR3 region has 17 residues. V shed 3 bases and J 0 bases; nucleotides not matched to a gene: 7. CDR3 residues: CASSLGTGIYSNQPQHF. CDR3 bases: TGTGCCAGCAGCTTGGGGACAGGAATTTATAGCAATCAGCCCCAGCATTTT.

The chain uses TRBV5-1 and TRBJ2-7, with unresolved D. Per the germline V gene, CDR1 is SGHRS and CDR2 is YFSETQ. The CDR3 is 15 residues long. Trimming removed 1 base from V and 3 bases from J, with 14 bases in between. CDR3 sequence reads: CASSLMTPHDYEQYF. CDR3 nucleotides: TGCGCCAGCAGCTTGATGACCCCGCATGACTACGAGCAGTACTTC.

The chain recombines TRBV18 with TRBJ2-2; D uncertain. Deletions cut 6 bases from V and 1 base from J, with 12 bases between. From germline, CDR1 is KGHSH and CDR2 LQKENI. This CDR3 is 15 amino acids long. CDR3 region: CASSRSEGNTGELFF. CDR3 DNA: TGTGCCAGCTCCCGATCGGAAGGGAACACCGGGGAGCTGTTTTTT.

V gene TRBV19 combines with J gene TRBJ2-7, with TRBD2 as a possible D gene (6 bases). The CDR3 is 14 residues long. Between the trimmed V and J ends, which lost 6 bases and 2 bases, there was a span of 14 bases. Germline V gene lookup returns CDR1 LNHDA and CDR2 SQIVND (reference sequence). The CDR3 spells CASRGLGGAYEQYF. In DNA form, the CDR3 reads TGTGCCAGTAGGGGCCTCGGCGGGGCCTACGAGCAGTACTTC. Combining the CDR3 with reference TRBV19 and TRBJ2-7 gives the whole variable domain DGGITQSPKYLFRKEGQNVTLSCEQNLNHDAMYWYRQDPGQGLRLIYYSQIVNDFQKGDIAEGYSVSREKKESFPLTVTSAQKNPTAFYLCASRGLGGAYEQYFGPGTRLTVT.

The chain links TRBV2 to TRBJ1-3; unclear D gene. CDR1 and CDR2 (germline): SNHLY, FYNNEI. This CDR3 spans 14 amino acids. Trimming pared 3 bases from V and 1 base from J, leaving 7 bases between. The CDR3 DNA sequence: TGTGCCAGCAGTGATGACATATCTGGAAACACCATATATTTT. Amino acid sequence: CASSDDISGNTIYF.

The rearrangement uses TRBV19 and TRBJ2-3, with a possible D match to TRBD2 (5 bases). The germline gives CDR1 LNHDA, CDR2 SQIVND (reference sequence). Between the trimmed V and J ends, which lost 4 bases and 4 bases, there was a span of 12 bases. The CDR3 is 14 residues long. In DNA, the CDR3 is TGTGCCAGTAGTAGTACTAGTATTGCAGATACGCAGTATTTT. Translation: CASSSTSIADTQYF.

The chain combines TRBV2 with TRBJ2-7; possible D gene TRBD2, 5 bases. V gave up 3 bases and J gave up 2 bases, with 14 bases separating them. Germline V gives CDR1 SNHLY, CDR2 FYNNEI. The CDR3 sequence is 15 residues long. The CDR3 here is CASSDGAVRAYEQYF. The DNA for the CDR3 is TGTGCCAGCAGTGACGGAGCGGTAAGGGCCTACGAGCAGTACTTC.

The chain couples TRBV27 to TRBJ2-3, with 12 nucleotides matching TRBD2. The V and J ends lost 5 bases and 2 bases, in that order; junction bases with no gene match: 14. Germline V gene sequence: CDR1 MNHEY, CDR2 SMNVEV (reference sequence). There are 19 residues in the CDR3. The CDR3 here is CASSPTAGRLAGATDTQYF. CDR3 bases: TGTGCCAGCAGTCCCACGGCAGGTCGACTAGCGGGAGCCACAGATACGCAGTATTTT.